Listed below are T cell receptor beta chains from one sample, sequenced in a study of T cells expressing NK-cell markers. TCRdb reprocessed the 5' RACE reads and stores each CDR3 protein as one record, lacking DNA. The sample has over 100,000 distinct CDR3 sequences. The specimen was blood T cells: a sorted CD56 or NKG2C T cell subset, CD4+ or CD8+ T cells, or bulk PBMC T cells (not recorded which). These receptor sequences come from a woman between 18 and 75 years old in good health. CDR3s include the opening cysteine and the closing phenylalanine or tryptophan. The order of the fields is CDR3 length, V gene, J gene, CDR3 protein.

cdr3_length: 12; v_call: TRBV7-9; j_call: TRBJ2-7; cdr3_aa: CASSQTVYEQYF
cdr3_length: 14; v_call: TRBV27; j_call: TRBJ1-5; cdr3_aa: CASSLFAPTQPQHF
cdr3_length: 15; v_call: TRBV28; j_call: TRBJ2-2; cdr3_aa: CASSFGLANTGELFF
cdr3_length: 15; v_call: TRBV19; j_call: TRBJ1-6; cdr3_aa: CASSPGGGYNSPLHF
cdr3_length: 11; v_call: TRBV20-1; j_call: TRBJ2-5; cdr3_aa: CAHRGLETQYF
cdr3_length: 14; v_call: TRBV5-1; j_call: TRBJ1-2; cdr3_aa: CASSLFDRGHGYTF
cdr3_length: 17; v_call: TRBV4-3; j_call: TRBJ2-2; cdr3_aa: CASSQSQTGLNTGELFF
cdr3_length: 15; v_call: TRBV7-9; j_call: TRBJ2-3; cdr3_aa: CASSFLAGTTDTQYF
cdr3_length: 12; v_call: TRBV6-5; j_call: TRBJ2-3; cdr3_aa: CASWGGTDTQYF
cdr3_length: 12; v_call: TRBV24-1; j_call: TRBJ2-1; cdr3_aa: CATEDTRGEQFF
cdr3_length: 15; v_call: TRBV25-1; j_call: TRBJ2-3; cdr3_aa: CASTSDRGRPDTQYF
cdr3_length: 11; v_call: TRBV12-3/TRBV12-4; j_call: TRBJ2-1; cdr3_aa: CASSPSLEQFF
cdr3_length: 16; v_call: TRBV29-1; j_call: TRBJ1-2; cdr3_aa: CSVDLIQDQGRTGYTF
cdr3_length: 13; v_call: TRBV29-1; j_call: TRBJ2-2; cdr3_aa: CSVEFTNTWELFF
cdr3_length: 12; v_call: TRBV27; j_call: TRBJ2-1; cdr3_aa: CASTHSGDEQFF
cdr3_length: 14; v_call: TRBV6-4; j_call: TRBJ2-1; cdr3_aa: CASSDGGAYNEQFF
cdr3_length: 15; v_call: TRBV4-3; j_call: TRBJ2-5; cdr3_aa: CASSQDLGAEETQYF
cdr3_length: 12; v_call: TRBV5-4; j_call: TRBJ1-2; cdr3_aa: CASGEGGGGYTF
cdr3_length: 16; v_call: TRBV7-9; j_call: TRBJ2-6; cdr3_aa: CASSTVNLSGANVLTF
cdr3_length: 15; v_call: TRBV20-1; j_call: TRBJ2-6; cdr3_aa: CSAPGQGTGANVLTF
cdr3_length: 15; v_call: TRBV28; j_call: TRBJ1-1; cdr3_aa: CASSFNWGENTEAFF
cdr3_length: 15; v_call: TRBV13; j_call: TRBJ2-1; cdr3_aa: CASTEGYSSYNEQFF
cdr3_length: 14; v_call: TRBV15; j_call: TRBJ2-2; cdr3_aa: CATSLAGWAGELFF
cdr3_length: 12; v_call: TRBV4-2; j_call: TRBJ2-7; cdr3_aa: CASSQSGTEQYF
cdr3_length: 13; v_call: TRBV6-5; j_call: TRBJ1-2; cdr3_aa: CASSYEGDYGYTF
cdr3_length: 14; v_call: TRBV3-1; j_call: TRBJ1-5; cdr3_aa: CASSQVLSNQPQHF
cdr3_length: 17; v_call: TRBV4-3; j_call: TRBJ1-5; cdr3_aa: CASSQDLGGWENQPQHF
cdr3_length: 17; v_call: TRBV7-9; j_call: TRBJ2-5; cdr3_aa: CASSYRTSGEYQETQYF
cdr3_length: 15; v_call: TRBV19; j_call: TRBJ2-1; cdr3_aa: CASSIAGGSYNEQFF
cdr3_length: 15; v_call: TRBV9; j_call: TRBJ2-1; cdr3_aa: CASSVGRSSYNEQFF
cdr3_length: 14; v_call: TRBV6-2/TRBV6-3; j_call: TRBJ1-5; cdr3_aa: CASSSFGSNQPQHF
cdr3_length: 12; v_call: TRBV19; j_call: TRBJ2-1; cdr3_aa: CATLSYYNEQFF
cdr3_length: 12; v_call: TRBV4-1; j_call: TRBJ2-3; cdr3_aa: CASSRGPGTQYF
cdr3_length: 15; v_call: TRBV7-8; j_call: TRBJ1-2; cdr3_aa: CASSPTLGGNYGYTF
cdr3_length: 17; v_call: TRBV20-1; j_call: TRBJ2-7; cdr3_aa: CSARDWFGRRSSYEQYF
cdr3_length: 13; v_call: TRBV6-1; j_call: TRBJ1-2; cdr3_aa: CASSDRGDYGYTF
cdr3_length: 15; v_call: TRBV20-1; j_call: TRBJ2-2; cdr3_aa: CSARGRNANTGELFF
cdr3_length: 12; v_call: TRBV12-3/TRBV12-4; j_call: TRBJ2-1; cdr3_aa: CASRLDSNEQFF